The next 9 T cell receptor beta chains were all read from a single sample in a study of monozygotic twins with inflammatory bowel disease. TCRdb re-called the 5' RACE reads and gives one entry per CDR3 protein, without DNA. The sample table includes about 85,000 distinct CDR3 sequences. The sample was blood. The receptors originated from a human donor with ulcerative colitis or Crohn's disease, or a healthy co-twin of an affected twin (not recorded which).

The genes are TRBV4-1 and TRBJ2-1; the D call of TRBD1 rests on TCRdb alone, since no DNA is present to check it. The germline CDR1 and CDR2 sequences are MGHRA and YSYEKL. The CDR3 covers 17 residues. The CDR3 loop reads CASSPPYGAQGRNEQFF.

CDR3 residues: CASSLIATLGQGGNEQFF. V gene TRBV7-3 combines with J gene TRBJ2-1; the D call of TRBD1 rests on TCRdb alone, since no DNA is present to check it. Germline V gene sequence: CDR1 SGHTA, CDR2 FQGTGA. The CDR3 has 18 residues. Based on the CDR3 plus reference TRBV7-3 and TRBJ2-1, the full variable domain is GAGVSQTPSNKVTEKGKYVELRCDPISGHTALYWYRQSLGQGPEFLIYFQGTGAADDSGLPNDRFFAVRPEGSVSTLKIQRTERGDSAVYLCASSLIATLGQGGNEQFFGPGTRLTVL.

This rearrangement joins TRBV7-2 to TRBJ2-2; TCRdb picks TRBD1, but there is no DNA to check that call. This CDR3 has 13 residues. Germline assignment: CDR1 SGHTA and CDR2 FQGNSA. This CDR3 is CASSSWGGGELFF. The whole variable domain, filled in from reference TRBV7-2 and TRBJ2-2, reads GAGVSQSPSNKVTEKGKDVELRCDPISGHTALYWYRQSLGQGLEFLIYFQGNSAPDKSGLPSDRFSAERTGGSVSTLTIQRTQQEDSAVYLCASSSWGGGELFFGEGSRLTVL.

The CDR3: CASSTGGGNTIYF. The chain couples TRBV18 to TRBJ1-3; the D call of TRBD1 rests on TCRdb alone, since no DNA is present to check it. The CDR3 totals 13 residues. Per the germline V gene, CDR1 is KGHSH and CDR2 is LQKENI.

This clonotype registers medium-sized (0.01 to 0.1%) by frequency. The chain recombines TRBV15 with TRBJ1-5; TCRdb designates TRBD1, a call that cannot be tested without DNA. The CDR3 is made up of 12 amino acids. The germline gives CDR1 LNHNV, CDR2 YYDKDF (reference sequence). The CDR3 loop reads CATATGNQPQHF.

The gene calls are TRBV3-1 and TRBJ2-5; TCRdb returns TRBD1, unconfirmable since there is no DNA. Germline V gene data show CDR1 as LGHDT and CDR2 as YNNKEL (reference sequence). The CDR3 has 14 residues. The CDR3 region is CASSSSGGGETQYF.

The chain uses TRBV7-9 and TRBJ2-3. Germline CDR1 is SEHNR and CDR2 is FQNEAQ (reference sequence). This CDR3 comprises 15 residues. The CDR3: CASSLDGLSTDTQYF.

The chain recombines TRBV5-1 with TRBJ1-1; TCRdb's D gene call, TRBD1, goes unchecked for lack of DNA. The CDR3 is 14 amino acids. CDR1 is SGHRS, CDR2 YFSETQ, per germline. CDR3: CASSLGQGVTEAFF.

The chain joins TRBV19 to TRBJ1-1. Germline V lookup: CDR1 LNHDA, CDR2 SQIVND (reference sequence). CDR3 length equals 14 residues. This chain's CDR3 is CASRWGRSFAEAFF.